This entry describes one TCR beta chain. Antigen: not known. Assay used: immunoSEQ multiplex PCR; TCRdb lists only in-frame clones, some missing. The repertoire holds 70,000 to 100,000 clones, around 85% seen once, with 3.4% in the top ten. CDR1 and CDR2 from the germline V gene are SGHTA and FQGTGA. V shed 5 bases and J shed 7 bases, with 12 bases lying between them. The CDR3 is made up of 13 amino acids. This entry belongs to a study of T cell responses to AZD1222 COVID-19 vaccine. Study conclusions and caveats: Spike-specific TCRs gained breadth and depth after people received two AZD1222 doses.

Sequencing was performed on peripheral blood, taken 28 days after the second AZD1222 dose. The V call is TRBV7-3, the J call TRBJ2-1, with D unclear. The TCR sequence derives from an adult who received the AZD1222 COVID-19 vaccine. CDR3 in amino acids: CASSDSRSNEQFF. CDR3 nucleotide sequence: TGTGCCAGCAGCGACTCCAGGTCAAATGAGCAGTTCTTC.